This TCR beta chain was sequenced during a study of blood T cell repertoires in COVID-19. The V gene's germline CDR1 is SGHTA and CDR2 FQGNSA. The CDR3 runs 15 residues. Losses at the gene ends were 1 base for V and 3 bases for J; bases not matched to a gene: 6. Original handling: Amplification of reference gene primers was used by the study to estimate nucleated cell counts. Only in-frame clones appear in the TCRdb table, and some are missing; sequencing was by immunoSEQ multiplex PCR. V, J and clone size are those of that table, while D and trimming were read from the DNA. The data contain 150,000 to 170,000 clones, about 90% of them singletons.

V and J are TRBV7-2 and TRBJ2-7; 7 bases map to TRBD2. This TCR derives from a man over 45 with acute or convalescent COVID-19. The sample was peripheral blood. CDR3 sequence reads: CASSLGGGDYYEQYF. In nucleotides, the CDR3 is TGTGCCAGCAGCTTAGGTGGCGGGGACTACTACGAGCAGTACTTC.